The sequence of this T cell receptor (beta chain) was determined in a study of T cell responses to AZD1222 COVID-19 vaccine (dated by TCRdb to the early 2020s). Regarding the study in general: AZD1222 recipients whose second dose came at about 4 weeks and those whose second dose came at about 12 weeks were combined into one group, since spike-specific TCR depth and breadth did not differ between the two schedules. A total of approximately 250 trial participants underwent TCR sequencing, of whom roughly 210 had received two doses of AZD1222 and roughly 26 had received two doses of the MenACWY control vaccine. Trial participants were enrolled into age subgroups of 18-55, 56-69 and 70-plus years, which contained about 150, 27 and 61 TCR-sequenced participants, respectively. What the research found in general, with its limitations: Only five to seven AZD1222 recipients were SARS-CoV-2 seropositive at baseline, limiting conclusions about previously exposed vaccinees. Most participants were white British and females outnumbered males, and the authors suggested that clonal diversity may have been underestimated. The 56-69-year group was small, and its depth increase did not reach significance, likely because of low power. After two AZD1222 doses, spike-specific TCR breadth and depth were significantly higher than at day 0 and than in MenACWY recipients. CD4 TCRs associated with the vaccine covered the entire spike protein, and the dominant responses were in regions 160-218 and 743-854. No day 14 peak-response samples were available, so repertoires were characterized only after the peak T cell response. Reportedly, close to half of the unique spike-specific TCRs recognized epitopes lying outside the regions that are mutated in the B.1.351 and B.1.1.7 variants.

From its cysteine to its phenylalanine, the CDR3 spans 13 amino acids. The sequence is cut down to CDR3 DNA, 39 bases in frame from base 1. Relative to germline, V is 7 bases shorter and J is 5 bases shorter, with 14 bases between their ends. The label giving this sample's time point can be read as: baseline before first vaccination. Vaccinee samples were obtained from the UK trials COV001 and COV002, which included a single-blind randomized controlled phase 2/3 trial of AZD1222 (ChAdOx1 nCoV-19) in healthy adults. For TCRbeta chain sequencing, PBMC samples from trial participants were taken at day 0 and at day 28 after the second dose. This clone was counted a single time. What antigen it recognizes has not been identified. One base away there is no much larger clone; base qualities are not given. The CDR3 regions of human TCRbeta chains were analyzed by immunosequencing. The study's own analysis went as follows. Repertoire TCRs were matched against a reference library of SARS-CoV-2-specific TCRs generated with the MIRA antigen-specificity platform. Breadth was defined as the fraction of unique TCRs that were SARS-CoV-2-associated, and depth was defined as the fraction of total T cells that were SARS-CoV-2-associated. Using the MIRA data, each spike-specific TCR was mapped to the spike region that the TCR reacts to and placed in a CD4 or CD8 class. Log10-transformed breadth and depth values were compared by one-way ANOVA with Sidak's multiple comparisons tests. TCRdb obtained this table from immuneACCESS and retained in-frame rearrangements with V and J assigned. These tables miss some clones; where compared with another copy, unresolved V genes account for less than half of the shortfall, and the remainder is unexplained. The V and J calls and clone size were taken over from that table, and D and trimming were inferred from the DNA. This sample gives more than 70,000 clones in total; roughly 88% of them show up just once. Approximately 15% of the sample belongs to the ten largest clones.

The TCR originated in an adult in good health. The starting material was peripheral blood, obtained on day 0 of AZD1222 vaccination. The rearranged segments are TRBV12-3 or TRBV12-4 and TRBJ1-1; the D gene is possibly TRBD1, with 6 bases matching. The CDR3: CASTITGLTEAFF. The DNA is TGTGCCAGCACCATTACAGGGTTGACTGAAGCTTTCTTT.